One TCR beta chain is described in this entry. The antigen is unknown. This specimen comes from a study of blood T cells in healthy people across ages. Study outcomes and limitations: It was held that diversity estimates obtained from one million T cells represented underestimates. The study lacked donor CMV status, which possibly confounded expanded clonotype changes. In long-lived donors, naive CD4+ cell counts and diversity exceeded those of aged donors.

PCR was performed a second time for roughly 7 to 12 cycles using a sample-barcoded 5' primer and a J-beta primer mix. Carrying 12 random nucleotides, a template-switch adaptor labeled each individual cDNA molecule. TCRdb used MiXCR to reprocess the 5' RACE reads, holding one entry per CDR3 protein. The sample includes about 1.7 million distinct CDR3 sequences, roughly 30% of them seen just once. V lost 0 bases, J lost 4 bases, and 11 bases lay in between. CDR3 length equals 15 residues. The germline V gene encodes CDR1 SGDLS and CDR2 YYNGEE. Sequenced sample: blood. The TCR was taken from a woman in her twenties or thirties in good health. This chain joins TRBV9 and TRBJ1-5; D perhaps matches TRBD1 (6 bases). The CDR3 is CASSVGGLGNQPQHF. The CDR3 coding sequence is TGTGCCAGCAGCGTAGGGGGGCTAGGTAATCAGCCCCAGCATTTT.